This T cell receptor (beta chain) was sequenced in a study of early T cells in non-severe SARS-CoV-2 infection. CDR1 and CDR2 (germline): PRHDT, FYEKMQ (reference sequence). V lost 1 base, J lost 5 bases, and 5 bases lay in between. This CDR3 has 12 residues. TCRdb used MiXCR to reprocess the 5' RACE reads, holding one entry per CDR3 protein. Among more than 50,000 distinct CDR3 sequences listed, approximately 12% were seen once. This sequence was found in an adult who was a healthcare worker with PCR-confirmed SARS-CoV-2 infection or an uninfected control (not recorded which). This rearrangement joins TRBV13 to TRBJ2-5; no firm D call. The specimen sequenced was whole blood. CDR3 residues: CASSLAIETQYF. CDR3 bases: TGTGCCAGCAGCTTAGCGATCGAGACCCAGTACTTC.